One sample yielded the 14 T cell receptor beta chains listed below, sequenced in a study of control samples from healthy donors and cancer patients. Generated by immunoSEQ multiplex PCR, the TCRdb table keeps only in-frame clones and is missing some. The table has tens of thousands of clones, roughly 90% seen once. Sequencing was performed on blood. All receptors come from a woman in her sixties or seventies in good health.

The chain uses TRBV6-1 and TRBJ1-2; 7 nucleotides align to TRBD1. The CDR3 covers 13 residues. The J segment lost 4 bases and the V segment lost 6 bases, leaving 5 bases of the junction unmatched. In germline, CDR1 is MNHNS, CDR2 SASEGT. In DNA, the CDR3 is TGTGCCAGCAGCCCGGGACAGCTCTATGGCTACACCTTC. Translated: CASSPGQLYGYTF.

V usage is TRBV2 and J usage is TRBJ1-5; D possibly corresponds to TRBD1 (5 bases). CDR1 is SNHLY, CDR2 FYNNEI, per germline. The CDR3 is made up of 14 amino acids. V was trimmed by 4 bases and J by 5 bases, leaving 12 bases between them. CDR3 sequence: CASSADRAYQPQHF. For the CDR3, the DNA is TGTGCCAGCAGTGCCGACAGAGCCTATCAGCCCCAGCATTTT.

The chain carries TRBV15 and TRBJ1-2; 7 nucleotides match TRBD1. V lost 0 bases, J lost 3 bases, and 4 bases stayed unmatched. CDR1 and CDR2 (germline): LNHNV, YYDKDF (reference sequence). This CDR3 contains 15 residues. The CDR3 region is CATSRDRGQYYGYTF. CDR3 coding DNA: TGTGCCACCAGCAGAGATAGGGGACAGTACTATGGCTACACCTTC.

V is TRBV9 and J is TRBJ1-1; 10 positions match TRBD1. V lost 0 bases and J lost 5; bases outside the gene matches: 13. Germline CDR1 and CDR2: SGDLS and YYNGEE. The CDR3 runs 18 residues. The DNA of the CDR3 is TGTGCCAGCAGCGTAGACCAAATCCCCGGGACAGGGGAAACTGAAGCTTTCTTT. It codes for CASSVDQIPGTGETEAFF.

This clone was detected only a few times. This chain uses TRBV4-3 with TRBJ1-4; unclear D gene. In germline, CDR1 is LGHNA, CDR2 YSLEER. This CDR3 contains 15 residues. With 3 bases removed from V and 0 bases from J, the gap between germline ends came to 8 bases. The CDR3 loop reads CASSQDGATNEKLFF. Here the CDR3 DNA reads TGCGCCAGCAGCCAGGACGGAGCAACTAATGAAAAACTGTTTTTT.

This chain connects TRBV11-2 to TRBJ2-1; 8 positions match TRBD1. Germline CDR1 is SGHAT and CDR2 is FQNNGV. V trimming: 4 bases; J trimming: 5 bases; junction bases outside the gene matches: 4. This CDR3 is 14 amino acids long. The CDR3 loop is CASSSDRVNNEQFF. The CDR3 bases are TGTGCCAGCAGCTCGGACAGGGTCAACAATGAGCAGTTCTTC. The full variable domain, rest sourced from reference TRBV11-2 and TRBJ2-1, is EAGVAQSPRYKIIEKRQSVAFWCNPISGHATLYWYQQILGQGPKLLIQFQNNGVVDDSQLPKDRFSAERLKGVDSTLKIQPAKLEDSAVYLCASSSDRVNNEQFFGPGTRLTVL.

This chain links TRBV6-6 with TRBJ2-1; 9 positions match TRBD2. CDR1 MNHNY and CDR2 SVGAGI come from the germline V gene (reference sequence). This CDR3 has 16 amino acids. V lost 5 bases and J lost 0; bases outside the gene matches: 5. For the CDR3, the DNA is TGTGCCAGCAGTGTTAGCGGGGGTAGCTCCTACAATGAGCAGTTCTTC. Protein: CASSVSGGSSYNEQFF.

The chain recombines TRBV3-1 (or the pseudogene TRBV3-2) with TRBJ1-1, with D possibly being TRBD1 (5 bases). The V end lost 1 base, the J end lost 4 bases, and 10 bases lay between the germline ends. The length of the CDR3 is 14 residues. Germline values: CDR1 LGHDT, CDR2 YNNKEL (reference sequence). CDR3 DNA: TGTGCCAGCAGCCAAGTCGACGGGGGCACTGAAGCTTTCTTT. Its translation is CASSQVDGGTEAFF.

This chain uses TRBV5-4 with TRBJ2-6, with 10 bases aligning to TRBD2. This CDR3 region has 18 residues. Germline CDR1 SGHNT, CDR2 YYREEE (reference sequence). Trimming removed 4 bases from V and 4 bases from J; junction bases left unmatched: 11. For the CDR3, the DNA is TGTGCCAGCAGCCCTCCAAGCGGGAGGGTAGGGGGGGCCAACGTCCTGACTTTC. It encodes CASSPPSGRVGGANVLTF.

The rearrangement uses TRBV6-2 or TRBV6-3 and TRBJ1-1, with 7 nucleotides matching TRBD1. The germline V gene has CDR1 MNHEY and CDR2 SVGEGT. The V and J ends lost 6 bases and 5 bases, in that order; junction bases with no gene match: 15. This CDR3 has 16 residues. The CDR3 here is CASSPIDTGVWTEAFF. CDR3 sequence (DNA): TGTGCCAGCAGCCCAATCGATACAGGGGTATGGACTGAAGCTTTCTTT.

V gene TRBV5-1 combines with J gene TRBJ2-7; TRBD1 is a possible D gene (5 bases). V lost 2 bases, J lost 3 bases, and 15 bases lay in between. Germline-derived CDR1 and CDR2 are SGHRS and YFSETQ. This CDR3 is built from 15 residues. The CDR3 spells CASSFGAEDDYEQYF. In DNA, the CDR3 is TGCGCCAGCAGCTTTGGGGCAGAAGACGACTACGAGCAGTACTTC.

The chain uses TRBV9 and TRBJ2-1, with D possibly being TRBD1 (6 bases). Trimming removed 5 bases at V and 2 bases at J, with 14 bases between. The length of the CDR3 is 15 residues. CDR1 is SGDLS, CDR2 YYNGEE, per germline. CDR3 sequence reads: CASSSEQGTYNEQFF. The CDR3 region has the DNA TGTGCCAGCAGTTCGGAGCAGGGGACCTACAATGAGCAGTTCTTC.

The chain joins TRBV5-5 to TRBJ2-7; TRBD2 is a possible D gene (6 bases). Germline V CDR1 and CDR2: SGHKS, YYEKEE (reference sequence). The V and J ends lost 0 bases and 1 base respectively, with 11 bases between them. The CDR3 consists of 15 residues. CDR3 amino acids: CASSLGAGTSYEQYF. CDR3 in DNA: TGTGCCAGCAGCTTGGGAGCGGGTACGTCCTACGAGCAGTACTTC.

This chain connects TRBV20-1 to TRBJ2-5; D unresolved. Germline CDR1 is DFQATT and CDR2 is SNEGSKA (reference sequence). The CDR3 is made up of 15 amino acids. Trimming stripped 3 bases from V and 0 bases from J, with 14 bases between. The CDR3 DNA sequence: TGCAGTGCTAGTCGGCAGGACGGAGACCAAGAGACCCAGTACTTC. Amino acids: CSASRQDGDQETQYF.